The 26 T cell receptor beta chains reported below all come from one sample, sequenced in a study of T cell repertoires in cytomegalovirus infection. What these receptors recognize is not known. MiXCR, applied by TCRdb to the reads, yields one record per CDR3 protein. The data show some 920,000 distinct CDR3 sequences, more than 25% seen once. Sequenced here: cultured CD8+ T cells from PBMCs, sampled from culture after CMV antigen stimulation. The receptors were sampled from a human donor in good health (CMV status not recorded). Some clones in this sample may be carry-over from other donors' samples.

The chain couples TRBV27 to TRBJ1-1; D perhaps matches TRBD1 (5 bases). V lost 3 bases and J lost 4, with 12 bases in between. This CDR3 is 14 amino acids long. Germline V gives CDR1 MNHEY, CDR2 SMNVEV (reference sequence). CDR3 nucleotide sequence: TGTGCCAGCAGTTTCGGGGCGATACCCACTGAAGCTTTCTTT. Protein sequence: CASSFGAIPTEAFF.

This clonotype was counted only a few times. CDR3 nucleotides: TGTGCCAGCAGTTCGGGAAAAGGGGGGGTTGGCTACACCTTC. Encoded protein: CASSSGKGGVGYTF. The rearrangement links TRBV12-3 or TRBV12-4 to TRBJ1-2, with D possibly matching TRBD1 (6 bases). Trimming took off 4 bases at V and 7 bases at J, with 16 bases between the two ends. The CDR3 loop spans 14 amino acids.

The chain carries TRBV5-5 and TRBJ1-5; D ambiguous. The germline CDR1 and CDR2 sequences are SGHKS and YYEKEE (reference sequence). The germline V and J ends were trimmed by 3 bases and 4 bases, with 17 bases remaining between them. This CDR3 comprises 16 residues. The CDR3 loop is CASSWERADSNQPQHF. Here the CDR3 DNA reads TGTGCCAGCAGCTGGGAGCGGGCGGATTCAAATCAGCCCCAGCATTTT.

The rearrangement uses TRBV27 and TRBJ2-1; D is undetermined. The CDR3 runs 14 residues. V lost 7 bases and J 10 bases, leaving 20 bases between the germline ends. Germline V gives CDR1 MNHEY, CDR2 SMNVEV (reference sequence). CDR3 bases: TGTGCCAGCATCCCGGGTAGCTGGGGATCGGAGCAGTTCTTC. This sequence encodes CASIPGSWGSEQFF.

The V gene is TRBV29-1, the J gene TRBJ1-2; no reliable D call. The V end was cut by 6 bases, the J end by 7 bases, with 3 bases between. The length of the CDR3 is 8 residues. Germline V gene lookup returns CDR1 SQVTM and CDR2 ANQGSEA. In nucleotides, the CDR3 is TGCAGCGTCCTTGGCTACACCTTC. Translated, it gives CSVLGYTF.

The chain recombines TRBV29-1 with TRBJ1-1; 8 bases agree with TRBD1. The CDR3 is 14 amino acids. The germline V gene encodes CDR1 SQVTM and CDR2 ANQGSEA. The V gene end was trimmed by 3 bases and the J gene end by 1 base; junction bases not matched to a gene: 4. The CDR3 sequence is CSVDGQGANTEAFF. The CDR3 bases are TGCAGCGTTGATGGGCAGGGGGCGAACACTGAAGCTTTCTTT.

This clonotype was found a few times. The chain recombines TRBV20-1 with TRBJ2-3; TRBD2 agrees at 13 bases. J gave up 0 bases and V 1 base, and 13 bases lay outside the gene matches. CDR3 length: 20 residues. Germline values: CDR1 DFQATT, CDR2 SNEGSKA (reference sequence). Here the CDR3 reads CSARGWTSGGAGSSTDTQYF. CDR3 in DNA: TGCAGTGCTAGAGGCTGGACTAGCGGGGGAGCCGGTTCTAGCACAGATACGCAGTATTTT.

The chain couples TRBV2 to TRBJ1-2; 7 bases fit TRBD1. Germline CDR1 and CDR2: SNHLY and FYNNEI. J was trimmed by 4 bases and V by 7 bases; bases with no gene match: 12. CDR3 length: 15 residues. The CDR3 loop is CASMGQLVRGYGYTF. As DNA, the CDR3 is TGTGCCAGCATGGGACAGCTTGTCAGGGGCTATGGCTACACCTTC.

This clonotype has a handful of counts. For the CDR3, the DNA is TGCGCCAGCAGCCAAGTCCCAGATGCAAACTATGGCTACACCTTC. Residues: CASSQVPDANYGYTF. The gene calls are TRBV4-1 and TRBJ1-2; D is unclear. Germline V CDR1 and CDR2: MGHRA, YSYEKL. The CDR3 is 15 residues long. The V end was cut by 1 base, the J end by 2 bases, with 11 bases between.

The chain links TRBV15 to TRBJ2-7, with D unclear. Per the germline V gene, CDR1 is LNHNV and CDR2 is YYDKDF (reference sequence). The CDR3 totals 13 residues. V shed 0 bases and J shed 7 bases, with 10 bases lying between them. The chain's CDR3 is CATSRDLAEEQYF. CDR3 sequence (DNA): TGTGCCACCAGCAGAGATCTCGCCGAAGAGCAGTACTTC.

Points on this clonotype: It may be a read error: a sequence one base away is much more abundant. The V call is TRBV14, the J call TRBJ2-1, with 8 bases lining up with TRBD1. Germline V gene lookup returns CDR1 SGHDN and CDR2 FVKESK. The CDR3 sequence is 16 residues long. DNA of the CDR3: TGTGCCAACAGCAATCCCGGGACAGGACGCTACAATGAGCAGTTCTTC. Its protein product is CANSNPGTGRYNEQFF.

This clonotype was seen only once. This rearrangement joins TRBV6-5 to TRBJ2-2, with D unresolved. Germline assignment: CDR1 MNHEY and CDR2 SVGAGI. This CDR3 spans 14 amino acids. Trimming cost V 2 bases and J 1 base, with 5 bases left between them. CDR3 protein: CASSYAVNTGELFF. The CDR3 DNA reads TGTGCCAGCAGTTACGCAGTGAACACCGGGGAGCTGTTTTTT.

This clonotype was counted once. Germline and junction disagree at one end, which may indicate a read error. The chain uses TRBV27 and TRBJ1-1; weak D call: TRBD1 (5 bases). Germline V CDR1 and CDR2: MNHEY, SMNVEV (reference sequence). This CDR3 is built from 15 residues. CDR3 DNA: TGTGCCAACAGTCTTGGCGGGCAGGGGAACACTGAAGCTTTCTTT. Residues: CANSLGGQGNTEAFF.

This chain links TRBV7-9 with TRBJ2-3; 8 bases are a match to TRBD1. The V gene's germline CDR1 is SEHNR and CDR2 FQNEAQ (reference sequence). The CDR3 length is 17 residues. J gave up 4 bases and V 4 bases, and 13 bases lay outside the gene matches. The CDR3 region is CASSSPRDRSISDTQYF. The CDR3 DNA follows: TGTGCCAGCAGCTCGCCCCGGGACAGGAGCATTTCAGATACGCAGTATTTT.

The chain carries TRBV20-1 and TRBJ2-1; 10 bases are a match to TRBD1. V lost 0 bases, J lost 9 bases, and 14 bases stayed unmatched. Germline CDR1 DFQATT, CDR2 SNEGSKA (reference sequence). The CDR3 contains 17 residues. DNA for the CDR3: TGCAGTGCTAGAGATTTCGACAGGGGGCCCCTCCAAGGTGAGCAGTTCTTC. This translates into CSARDFDRGPLQGEQFF.

This clonotype was detected once. CDR3 nucleotide sequence: TGCGCCAGCAGCGCGGGGGATCCATATAATTCACCCCTCCACTTT. This gives the protein CASSAGDPYNSPLHF. The chain is built from TRBV10-1 and TRBJ1-6, with D perhaps TRBD1 (5 bases). Per the germline V gene, CDR1 is WNHNN and CDR2 is SYGVQD (reference sequence). V was trimmed by 6 bases and J by 4 bases, leaving 13 bases between them. This CDR3 has 15 residues.

There are a few counts of this clonotype. The chain has TRBV7-6 and TRBJ2-1; D might be TRBD1 or TRBD2, each matching 5 bases. CDR3 length equals 15 residues. CDR1 is SGHVS, CDR2 FNYEAQ, per germline. Trimming took 0 bases from V and 4 from J, leaving 10 bases between them. CDR3 amino acids: CASSLAGTEYNEQFF. Written as DNA, the CDR3 is TGTGCCAGCAGCTTAGCCGGGACGGAATACAATGAGCAGTTCTTC.

This chain uses TRBV10-3 with TRBJ2-3; D may be TRBD2 (6 bases). Trimming removed 6 bases from V and 4 bases from J, with 8 bases in between. The V gene's germline CDR1 is ENHRY and CDR2 SYGVKD. CDR3 length: 12 residues. CDR3 bases: TGTGCCATCAGACTAGCTTCAGATACGCAGTATTTT. It codes for CAIRLASDTQYF.

This chain joins TRBV24-1 and TRBJ1-5; 7 bases align to TRBD1. The V gene end was trimmed by 7 bases and the J gene end by 5 bases; junction bases not matched to a gene: 4. Germline V gene sequence: CDR1 KGHDR, CDR2 SFDVKD. The CDR3 spans 13 residues. The CDR3 bases are TGTGCCACCAGCAGGGGGATGGATCAGCCCCAGCATTTT. It codes for CATSRGMDQPQHF.

This sequence joins TRBV27 and TRBJ2-5; D remains unclear. V was clipped by 6 bases and J by 1 base, with 12 bases between them. CDR1 and CDR2 (germline): MNHEY, SMNVEV (reference sequence). The CDR3 sequence is 14 residues long. The CDR3 reads CASRRRTVQETQYF. CDR3 nucleotide sequence: TGTGCCAGCAGACGCCGAACAGTCCAAGAGACCCAGTACTTC.

This clonotype was observed many times. This chain joins TRBV12-3 or TRBV12-4 and TRBJ1-5; D is uncertain. The CDR3 contains 16 residues. V was shortened by 7 bases and J by 0 bases, with 16 bases between the two germline ends. CDR3 amino acids: CASKAPGGYSNQPQHF. Here the CDR3 DNA reads TGTGCCAGCAAGGCGCCGGGCGGATATAGCAATCAGCCCCAGCATTTT.

This clonotype has a count of ten or more. The chain joins TRBV4-1 to TRBJ1-1; D unclear. The CDR3 loop spans 13 amino acids. Germline-derived CDR1 and CDR2 are MGHRA and YSYEKL. V was pared by 0 bases and J by 3 bases, with 5 bases between. CDR3 in DNA: TGCGCCAGCAGCCAAGATTTGGACACTGAAGCTTTCTTT. Residues: CASSQDLDTEAFF.

There are many counts of this clonotype. The chain joins TRBV11-2 to TRBJ2-1; 9 bases map to TRBD2. Per the germline V gene, CDR1 is SGHAT and CDR2 is FQNNGV. The J segment lost 4 bases and the V segment lost 3 bases, leaving 4 bases of the junction unmatched. CDR3 size: 15 residues. DNA for the CDR3: TGTGCCAGCAGCTTGGAGCGGGGGGTTTACAATGAGCAGTTCTTC. Encoded protein: CASSLERGVYNEQFF.

Points on this clonotype: A read error may account for a junction end that differs from germline. V gene TRBV7-6 combines with J gene TRBJ2-6; D is unclear. The CDR3 is 15 amino acids. Looked up from germline, CDR1 is SGHVS and CDR2 is FNYEAQ. This CDR3 reads CANSFENSGANVLTF. DNA for the CDR3: TGTGCCAACAGCTTCGAGAACTCTGGGGCCAACGTCCTGACTTTC.

The gene calls are TRBV10-3 and TRBJ1-3, with D unclear. The germline V gene encodes CDR1 ENHRY and CDR2 SYGVKD. The CDR3 is 15 residues long. Between the trimmed V and J ends, which lost 0 bases and 4 bases, there was a span of 10 bases. The CDR3 sequence: CAISESTGTGNTIYF. In DNA form, the CDR3 reads TGTGCCATCAGTGAGTCGACCGGAACCGGAAACACCATATATTTT.

The CDR3 reads CATSSDSLKRTDTQYF. The CDR3 region has the DNA TGTGCCACCAGCAGCGACAGTCTCAAACGCACAGATACGCAGTATTTT. This sequence joins TRBV15 and TRBJ2-3, with a weak D call TRBD1 (5 bases). This CDR3 region has 16 residues. Trimming pared 3 bases from V and 1 base from J, leaving 14 bases between. The germline V gene has CDR1 LNHNV and CDR2 YYDKDF (reference sequence).